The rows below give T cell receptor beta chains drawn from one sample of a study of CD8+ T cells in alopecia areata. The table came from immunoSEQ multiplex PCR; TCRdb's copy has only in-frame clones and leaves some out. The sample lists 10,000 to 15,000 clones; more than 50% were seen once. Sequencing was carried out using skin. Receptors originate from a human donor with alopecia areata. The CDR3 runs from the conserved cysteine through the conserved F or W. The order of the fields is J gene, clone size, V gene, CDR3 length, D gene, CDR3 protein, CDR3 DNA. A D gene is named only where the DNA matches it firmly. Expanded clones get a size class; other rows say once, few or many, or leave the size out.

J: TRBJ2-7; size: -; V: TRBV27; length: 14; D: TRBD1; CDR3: CASSPLDRTYEQYF; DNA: TGTGCCAGCAGTCCCCTGGACAGGACCTACGAGCAGTACTTC
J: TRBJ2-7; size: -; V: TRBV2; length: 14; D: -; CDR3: CASSEGVHPEMQYF; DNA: TGTGCCAGCAGTGAAGGGGTTCATCCGGAGATGCAGTACTTC
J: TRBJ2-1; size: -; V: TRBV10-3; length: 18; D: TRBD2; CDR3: CASHGVASGRIQYNEQFF; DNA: TGTGCCTCTCATGGGGTGGCTAGCGGGAGGATCCAGTACAATGAGCAGTTCTTC
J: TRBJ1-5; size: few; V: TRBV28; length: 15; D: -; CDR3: CASRPGTEINQPQHF; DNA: TGTGCCAGCAGGCCCGGGACGGAGATCAATCAGCCCCAGCATTTT
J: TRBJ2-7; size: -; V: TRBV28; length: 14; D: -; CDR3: CASSLSRGFYEQYF; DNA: TGTGCCAGCAGTTTAAGTCGTGGCTTCTACGAGCAGTACTTC
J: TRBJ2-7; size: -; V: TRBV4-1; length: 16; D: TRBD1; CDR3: CASSLQMTGGWYEQHF; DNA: TGCGCCAGCAGCCTCCAAATGACAGGGGGCTGGTACGAGCAGCACTTC
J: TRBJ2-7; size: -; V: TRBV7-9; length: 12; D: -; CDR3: CASSFGGPEQYF; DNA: TGTGCCAGCAGCTTTGGTGGGCCCGAGCAGTACTTC
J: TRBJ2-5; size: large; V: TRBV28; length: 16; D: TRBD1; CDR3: CASSLSRGRFAETQYF; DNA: TGTGCCAGCAGTTTAAGCAGGGGGCGGTTCGCAGAGACCCAGTACTTC
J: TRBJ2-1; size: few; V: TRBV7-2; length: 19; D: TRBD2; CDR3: CASSGKAGGLETRYNEQFF; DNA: TGTGCCAGCAGCGGAAAGGCGGGGGGCCTTGAAACCAGGTACAATGAGCAGTTCTTC
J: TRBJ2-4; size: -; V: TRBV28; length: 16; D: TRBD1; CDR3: CASSERDRGLKNIQYF; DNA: TGTGCCAGCAGTGAGAGGGACAGGGGGCTCAAAAACATTCAGTACTTC
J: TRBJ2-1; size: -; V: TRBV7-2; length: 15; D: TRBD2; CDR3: CASSDGLASYNEQFF; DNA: TGTGCCAGCAGTGACGGACTAGCATCCTACAATGAGCAGTTCTTC
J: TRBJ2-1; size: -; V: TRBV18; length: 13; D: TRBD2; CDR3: CASARLAENEQFF; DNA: TGTGCCAGTGCTAGACTAGCGGAAAATGAGCAGTTCTTC
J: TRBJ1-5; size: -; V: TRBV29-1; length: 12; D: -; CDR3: CSARSGNQPQHF; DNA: TGCAGCGCCCGTAGTGGCAATCAGCCCCAGCATTTT
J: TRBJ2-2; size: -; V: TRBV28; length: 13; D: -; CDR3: CASSTTSTGELFF; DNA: TGTGCCAGCAGCACTACTAGCACCGGGGAGCTGTTTTTT
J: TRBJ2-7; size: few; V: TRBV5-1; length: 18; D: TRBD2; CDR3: CASSLRTSGSSRAYEQYF; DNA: TGCGCCAGCAGCCTGAGGACTAGCGGGAGCAGTAGGGCCTACGAGCAGTACTTC
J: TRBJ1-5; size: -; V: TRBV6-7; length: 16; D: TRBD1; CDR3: CASSYRDRGSNQPQHF; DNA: TGTGCCAGCAGTTACCGGGACAGGGGTAGCAATCAGCCCCAGCATTTT
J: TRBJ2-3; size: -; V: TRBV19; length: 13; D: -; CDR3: CASSSRVSDTQYF; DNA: TGTGCCAGTAGTAGCCGGGTTTCCGATACGCAGTATTTT
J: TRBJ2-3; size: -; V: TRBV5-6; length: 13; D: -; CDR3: CASSYGATDTQYF; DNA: TGTGCCAGCAGCTACGGGGCCACAGATACGCAGTATTTT
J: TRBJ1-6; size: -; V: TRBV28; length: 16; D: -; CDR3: CASSLGGSSYNSPLHF; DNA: TGTGCCAGCAGTTTAGGGGGAAGCTCCTATAATTCACCCCTCCACTTT
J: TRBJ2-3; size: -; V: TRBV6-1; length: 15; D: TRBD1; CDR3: CASRFRGLEADTQYF; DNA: TGTGCCAGCAGGTTCAGGGGGCTAGAGGCAGATACGCAGTATTTT